Listed below are T cell receptor beta chains from one sample, sequenced in a study of blood T cell repertoires in COVID-19. Profiled with immunoSEQ multiplex PCR; TCRdb holds only in-frame clones, not every one. Among 130,000 or so clones listed, 84% were seen once. Specimen: peripheral blood. The receptors come from a man in his sixties with acute or convalescent COVID-19. CDR3s include the opening cysteine and the closing phenylalanine or tryptophan. D genes are given only for firm matches. Size is omitted from some rows. Given values are once, few, many or a class for expanded clones.

cdr3_nt cdr3_aa d_call v_call clone_size j_call cdr3_length
TGTGCCAGCAGCTTAGCAGGGCGTTACAATGAGCAGTTCTTC CASSLAGRYNEQFF . TRBV7-3 . TRBJ2-1 14
TGTGCCAGCAGGGGGACTATCTCTGGGGCCAACGTCCTGACTTTC CASRGTISGANVLTF TRBD2 TRBV7-9 medium-sized TRBJ2-6 15
TGTGCCAGCTCACCAGAGGGACATTATAATTCACCCCTCCACTTT CASSPEGHYNSPLHF . TRBV18 once TRBJ1-6 15
TGTGCCAGCAGCTTGTACGGACAGGGTACGCTCGAGCAGTACTTC CASSLYGQGTLEQYF TRBD1 TRBV5-6 . TRBJ2-7 15
TGTGCCAGTTCCGGGGGAGGGGAAAAACTGTTTTTT CASSGGGEKLFF . TRBV28 . TRBJ1-4 12
TGCAGCGTTGAACCCCCGGGGGCTAACTATGGCTACACCTTC CSVEPPGANYGYTF . TRBV29-1 . TRBJ1-2 14
TGTGCCAGCAGAGAGTCCGGGTTGGGCACTGAAGCTTTCTTT CASRESGLGTEAFF . TRBV6-5 . TRBJ1-1 14
TGTGCCAGTAGTATCGACGGGGGACCCGAGGCCCAGTACTTC CASSIDGGPEAQYF . TRBV19 . TRBJ2-5 14
TGTGCCAGTAGTATGGGGACAGTCTACGAGCAGTACTTC CASSMGTVYEQYF TRBD1 TRBV19 . TRBJ2-7 13
TGTGCCAGCAGCGTTCGGGGGGGGACAGATACGCAGTATTTT CASSVRGGTDTQYF TRBD2 TRBV13 . TRBJ2-3 14
TGTGCCAGCAGCCCAGGACAGAGAAATGAAAAACTGTTTTTT CASSPGQRNEKLFF . TRBV7-8 . TRBJ1-4 14